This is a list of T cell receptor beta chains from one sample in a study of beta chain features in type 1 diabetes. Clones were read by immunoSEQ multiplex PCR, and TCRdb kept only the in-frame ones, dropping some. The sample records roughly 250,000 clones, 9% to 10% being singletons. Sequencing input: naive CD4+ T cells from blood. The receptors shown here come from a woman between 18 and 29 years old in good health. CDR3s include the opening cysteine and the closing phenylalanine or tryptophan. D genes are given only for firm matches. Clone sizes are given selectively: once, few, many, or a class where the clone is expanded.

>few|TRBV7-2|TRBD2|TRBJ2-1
TGTGCCAGCAGCTTGGGAGGGCGTCGGTACAATGAGCAGTTCTTC
CASSLGGRRYNEQFF
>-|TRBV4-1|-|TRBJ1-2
TGCGCCAGCAGCCAAGAGCGGGGGCTAGACTATGGCTACACCTTC
CASSQERGLDYGYTF
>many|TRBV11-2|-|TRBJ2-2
TGTGCCAGCAGCGCAGGGTTTACCGGGGAGCTGTTTTTT
CASSAGFTGELFF
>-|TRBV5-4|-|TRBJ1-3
TGTGCCAGCAGCTCCGACGGGTCTCCGGACACCATATATTTT
CASSSDGSPDTIYF
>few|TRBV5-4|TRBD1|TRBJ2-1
TGTGCCAGTTTCGACAGGGGTCGGAACAATGAGCAGTTCTTC
CASFDRGRNNEQFF
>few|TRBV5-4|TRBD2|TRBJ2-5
TGTGCCAGCAGCTCACCGGGACTAGCGGGACGAGAGACCCAGTACTTC
CASSSPGLAGRETQYF
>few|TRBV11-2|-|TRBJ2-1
TGTGCCAGCAGCTTAATCGGGTCTAGTGGCAATGAGCAGTTCTTC
CASSLIGSSGNEQFF
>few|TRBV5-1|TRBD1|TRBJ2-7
TGCGCCAGCAGCTCAGAAGGGACAGGGAGATACGAGCAGTACTTC
CASSSEGTGRYEQYF
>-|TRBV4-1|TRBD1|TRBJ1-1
TGCGCCAGCAGCCAGAAGGGACAGGGAGACACTGAAGCTTTCTTT
CASSQKGQGDTEAFF
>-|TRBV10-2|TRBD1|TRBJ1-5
TGCGCCAGCAAGGACAGGGACCATCAGCCCCAGCATTTT
CASKDRDHQPQHF
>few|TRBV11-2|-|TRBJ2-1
TGTGCCAGCAGCCCCACATCGGGATACAATGAGCAGTTCTTC
CASSPTSGYNEQFF
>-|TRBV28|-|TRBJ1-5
TGTGCCAGCAGTTTATGGTCGGGGATTAGCAATCAGCCCCAGCATTTT
CASSLWSGISNQPQHF
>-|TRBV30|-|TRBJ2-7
TGTGCCTGGAGTGTCAGTAGCGGCTACTACGAGCAGTACTTC
CAWSVSSGYYEQYF
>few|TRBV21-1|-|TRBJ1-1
TGTGCCAGCAGCCCTCGCACCGGGGAGACTGAAGCTTTCTTT
CASSPRTGETEAFF
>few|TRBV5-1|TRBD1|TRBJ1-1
TGCGCCAGCAGCGAGGGGGCTGGTTTGGGCACTGAAGCTTTCTTT
CASSEGAGLGTEAFF
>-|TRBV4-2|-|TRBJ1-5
TGTGCCAGCAGCCAAGACAGGAGCAATCAGCCCCAGCATTTT
CASSQDRSNQPQHF
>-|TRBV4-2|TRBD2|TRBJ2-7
TGTGCCAGCAGTCCAAAGGGCGGGAGCTACGAGCAGTACTTC
CASSPKGGSYEQYF
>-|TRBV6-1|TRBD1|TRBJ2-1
TGTGCCAGCATGTCCAGGGGGACCTACAATGAGCAGTTCTTC
CASMSRGTYNEQFF
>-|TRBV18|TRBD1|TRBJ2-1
TGTGCCAGCTCACGGGACAGGGGTTACAATGAGCAGTTCTTC
CASSRDRGYNEQFF
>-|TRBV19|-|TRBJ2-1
-
CASTSEPLQYNEQFF
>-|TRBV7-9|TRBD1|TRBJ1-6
TGTGCCAGCAGTCCACCGGGACAGGGGGGTTCACCCCTCCACTTT
CASSPPGQGGSPLHF
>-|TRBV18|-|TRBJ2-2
TGTGCCAGCCCGCGTCCAGGGACGAACACCGGGGAGCTGTTTTTT
CASPRPGTNTGELFF
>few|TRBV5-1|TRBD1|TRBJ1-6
TGCGCCAGCAGCTTGGTGGCAGGGGGCTCCTATAATTCACCCCTCCACTTT
CASSLVAGGSYNSPLHF
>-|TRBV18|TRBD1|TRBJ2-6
TGTGCCAGCTCAGAGATAACAGGGGGCGCATCTGGGGCCAACGTCCTGACTTTC
CASSEITGGASGANVLTF
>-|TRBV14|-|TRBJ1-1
TGTGCCAGCAGCCAAACTGGGAACACTGAAGCTTTCTTT
CASSQTGNTEAFF
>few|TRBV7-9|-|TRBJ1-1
TGTGCCAGCAGCTTAGGGGGGACTCCCCCTGAAGCTTTCTTT
CASSLGGTPPEAFF
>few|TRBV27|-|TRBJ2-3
TGTGCCAGCAGTTTAAGGGGGTGGACAGATACGCAGTATTTT
CASSLRGWTDTQYF
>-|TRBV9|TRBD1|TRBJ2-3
TGTGCCAGCAGCGTCGTAGGGGTCGGACAGGGAAGTGCAGATACGCAGTATTTT
CASSVVGVGQGSADTQYF
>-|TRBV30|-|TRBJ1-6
TGTGCCTGGAGTCCCATATCGAGCTCCTATAATTCACCCCTCCACTTT
CAWSPISSSYNSPLHF
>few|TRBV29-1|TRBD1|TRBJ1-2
TGCAGCGTTGAAGTAGGACAGGGGGCGGGCGGCTACACCTTC
CSVEVGQGAGGYTF
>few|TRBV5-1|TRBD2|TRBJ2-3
TGCGCCAGCAGCGCCACCCCCTTCGGGGGGGGTACCGATACGCAGTATTTT
CASSATPFGGGTDTQYF
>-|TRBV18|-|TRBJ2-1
TGTGCCAGCTCACCACCGGGGCGGGATTACAATGAGCAGTTCTTC
CASSPPGRDYNEQFF
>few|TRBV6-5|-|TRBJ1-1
TGTGCCAGCAGTTACTCGATATTCCAGGATAACACTGAAGCTTTCTTT
CASSYSIFQDNTEAFF
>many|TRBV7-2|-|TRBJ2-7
TGTGCCAGCAGCTTTGGCGGGTCCTCCTACGAGCAGTACTTC
CASSFGGSSYEQYF
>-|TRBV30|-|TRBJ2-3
TGTGCCTGGAGGAGGGACACAGATACGCAGTATTTT
CAWRRDTDTQYF
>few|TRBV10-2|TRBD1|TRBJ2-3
TGCGCCAGCAGTGATACAGGGGGCGCAGATACGCAGTATTTT
CASSDTGGADTQYF
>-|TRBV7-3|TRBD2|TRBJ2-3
TGTGCCAGCAGCTTACGGGGCGGGGGGGCAGATACGCAGTATTTT
CASSLRGGGADTQYF
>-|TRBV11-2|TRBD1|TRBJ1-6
TGTGCCAGCAGCTTCGACCGGGACAGGGTTTCACCCCTCCACTTT
CASSFDRDRVSPLHF
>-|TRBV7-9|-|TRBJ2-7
TGTGCCAGCAGCTCCCAGGATACCTACGAGCAGTACTTC
CASSSQDTYEQYF
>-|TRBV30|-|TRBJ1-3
TGTGCCTGGAGCCAGGGCTACTCTGGAAACACCATATATTTT
CAWSQGYSGNTIYF
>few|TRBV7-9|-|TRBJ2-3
TGTGCCAGCAGCTTTCGTTCCGGCACAGATACGCAGTATTTT
CASSFRSGTDTQYF
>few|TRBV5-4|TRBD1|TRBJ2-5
TGTGCCAGCAGCTTGGTCGGGACAGGACAAGAGACCCAGTACTTC
CASSLVGTGQETQYF
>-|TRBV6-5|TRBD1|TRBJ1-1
TGTGCCAGCAGTTCCCGGACAGGGATCCCGAACACTGAAGCTTTCTTT
CASSSRTGIPNTEAFF
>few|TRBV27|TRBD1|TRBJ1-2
TGTGCCAGCAGTCCTCAAGACAGGGTCTATGGCTACACCTTC
CASSPQDRVYGYTF
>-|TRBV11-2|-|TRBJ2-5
TGTGCCAGCAGCTTCAAACGAGGAGGAGAGACCCAGTACTTC
CASSFKRGGETQYF
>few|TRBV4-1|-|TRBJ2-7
TGCGCCAGCAGCCAAGGAGGAGGGGTGATCCGCTACGAGCAGTACTTC
CASSQGGGVIRYEQYF
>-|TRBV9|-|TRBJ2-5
TGTGCCAGCAGCGTGAAAGTCTTACATGGGACCCAGTACTTC
CASSVKVLHGTQYF
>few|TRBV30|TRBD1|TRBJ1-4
TGTGCCTGGAGTGGAGAACCGGGACAGGGAGGAGAAAAACTGTTTTTT
CAWSGEPGQGGEKLFF
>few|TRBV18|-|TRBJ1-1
TGTGCCAGCACATCACCTTCTTATGAAGCTTTCTTT
CASTSPSYEAFF
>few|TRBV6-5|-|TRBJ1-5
TGTGCCAGCACCAAAGGGGGAAGCAATCAGCCCCAGCATTTT
CASTKGGSNQPQHF
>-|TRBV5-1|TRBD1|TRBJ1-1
TGCGCCAGCAGAGTCGAACGACAGGGGCGAGAGAACACTGAAGCTTTCTTT
CASRVERQGRENTEAFF